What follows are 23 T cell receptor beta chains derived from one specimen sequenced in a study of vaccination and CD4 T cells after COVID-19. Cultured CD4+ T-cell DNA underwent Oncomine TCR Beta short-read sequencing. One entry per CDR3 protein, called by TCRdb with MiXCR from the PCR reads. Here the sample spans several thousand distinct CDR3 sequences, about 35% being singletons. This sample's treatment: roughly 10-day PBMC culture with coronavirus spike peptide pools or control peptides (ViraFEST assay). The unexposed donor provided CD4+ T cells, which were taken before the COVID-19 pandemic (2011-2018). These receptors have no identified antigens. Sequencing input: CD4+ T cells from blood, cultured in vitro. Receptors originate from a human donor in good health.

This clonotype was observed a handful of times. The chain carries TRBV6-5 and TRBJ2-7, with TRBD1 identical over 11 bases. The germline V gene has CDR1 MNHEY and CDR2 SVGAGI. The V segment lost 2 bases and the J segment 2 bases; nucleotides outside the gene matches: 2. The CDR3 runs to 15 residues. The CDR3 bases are TGTGCCAGCAGTTACCGGGACAGGGGGACCTACGAGCAGTACTTC. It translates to CASSYRDRGTYEQYF.

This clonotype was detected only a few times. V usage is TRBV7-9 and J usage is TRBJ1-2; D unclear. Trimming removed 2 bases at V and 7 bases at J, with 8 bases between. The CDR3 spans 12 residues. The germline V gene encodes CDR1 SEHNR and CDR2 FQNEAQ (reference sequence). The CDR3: CASSLSGFGYTF. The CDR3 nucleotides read TGTGCCAGCAGCTTATCGGGGTTTGGCTACACCTTC.

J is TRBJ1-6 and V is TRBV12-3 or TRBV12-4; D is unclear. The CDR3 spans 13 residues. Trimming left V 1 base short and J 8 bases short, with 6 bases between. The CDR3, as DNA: TGTGCCAGCAGTTTAGGGTGGGATTCACCCCTCCACTTT. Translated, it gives CASSLGWDSPLHF.

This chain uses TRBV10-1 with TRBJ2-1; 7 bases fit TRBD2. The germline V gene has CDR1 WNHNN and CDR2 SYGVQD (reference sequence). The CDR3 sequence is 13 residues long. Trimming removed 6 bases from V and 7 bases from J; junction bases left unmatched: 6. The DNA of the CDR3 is TGCGCCAGCAGCAGGAGGGGAGGGAATGAGCAGTTCTTC. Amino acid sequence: CASSRRGGNEQFF.

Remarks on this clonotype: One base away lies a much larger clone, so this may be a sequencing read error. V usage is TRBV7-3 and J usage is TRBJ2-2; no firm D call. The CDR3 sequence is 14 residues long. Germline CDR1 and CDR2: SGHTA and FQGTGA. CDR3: CVSSPGANTGELFF. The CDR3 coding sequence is TGTGTCAGCAGCCCCGGAGCAAACACCGGGGAGCTGTTTTTT. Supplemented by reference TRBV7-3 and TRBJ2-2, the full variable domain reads GAGVSQTPSNKVTEKGKYVELRCDPISGHTALYWYRQSLGQGPEFLIYFQGTGAADDSGLPNDRFFAVRPEGSVSTLKIQRTERGDSAVYLCVSSPGANTGELFFGEGSRLTVL.

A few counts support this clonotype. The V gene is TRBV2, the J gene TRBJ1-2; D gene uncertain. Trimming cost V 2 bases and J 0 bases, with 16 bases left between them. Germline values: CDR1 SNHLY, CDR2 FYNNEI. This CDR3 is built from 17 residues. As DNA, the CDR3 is TGTGCCAGCAGTGAAAATAAGTCGCCCCGAGCTAACTATGGCTACACCTTC. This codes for CASSENKSPRANYGYTF.

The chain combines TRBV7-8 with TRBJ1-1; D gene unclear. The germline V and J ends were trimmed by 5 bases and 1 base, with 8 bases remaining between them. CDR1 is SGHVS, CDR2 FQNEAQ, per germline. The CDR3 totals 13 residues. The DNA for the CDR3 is TGTGCCAGCAGCCCCCCAGCGAACACTGAAGCTTTCTTT. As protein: CASSPPANTEAFF.

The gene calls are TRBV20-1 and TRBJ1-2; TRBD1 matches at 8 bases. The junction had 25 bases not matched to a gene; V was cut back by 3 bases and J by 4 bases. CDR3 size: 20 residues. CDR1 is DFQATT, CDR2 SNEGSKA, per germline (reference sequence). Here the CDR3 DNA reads TGCAGTGCTAGGGGATCTGAGGCCCCACCCCAGGGGGCGTCCGGCTATGGCTACACCTTC. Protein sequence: CSARGSEAPPQGASGYGYTF.

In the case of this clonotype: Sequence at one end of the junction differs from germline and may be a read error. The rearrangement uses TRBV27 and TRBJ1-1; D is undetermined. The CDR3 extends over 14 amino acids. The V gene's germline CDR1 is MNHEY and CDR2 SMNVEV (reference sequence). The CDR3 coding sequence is TGTGCCAGCAGTTTTGGGGTCGAGAACTCTGAAGCTTTCTTT. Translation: CASSFGVENSEAFF.

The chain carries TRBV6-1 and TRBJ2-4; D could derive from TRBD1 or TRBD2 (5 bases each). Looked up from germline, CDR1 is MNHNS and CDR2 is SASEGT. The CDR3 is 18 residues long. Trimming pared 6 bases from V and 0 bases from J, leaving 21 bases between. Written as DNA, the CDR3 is TGTGCCAGCAGCCTTAGGGACCCCGGACAATTAGCCAAAAACATTCAGTACTTC. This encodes CASSLRDPGQLAKNIQYF.

The CDR3 sequence is CASRKYLGLGDQPQHF. For the CDR3, the DNA is TGTGCCAGCAGGAAGTATTTAGGGTTAGGTGATCAGCCCCAGCATTTT. The chain carries TRBV6-2 or TRBV6-3 and TRBJ1-5; no firm D call. The length of the CDR3 is 16 residues. The V and J ends lost 6 bases and 5 bases respectively, with 20 bases between them. In germline, CDR1 is MNHEY, CDR2 SVGEGT.

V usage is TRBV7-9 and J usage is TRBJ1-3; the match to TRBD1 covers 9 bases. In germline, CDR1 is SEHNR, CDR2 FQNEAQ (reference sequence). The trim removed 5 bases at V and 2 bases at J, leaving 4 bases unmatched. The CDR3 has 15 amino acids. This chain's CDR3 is CASSAQGAAGNTIYF. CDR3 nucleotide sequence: TGTGCCAGCAGCGCACAGGGGGCAGCTGGAAACACCATATATTTT.

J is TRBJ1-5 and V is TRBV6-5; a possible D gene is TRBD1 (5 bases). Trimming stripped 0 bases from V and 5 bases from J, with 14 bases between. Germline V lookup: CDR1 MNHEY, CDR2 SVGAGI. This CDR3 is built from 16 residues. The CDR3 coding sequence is TGTGCCAGCAGTTACTCGGCAGCTAAAGGGGATCAGCCCCAGCATTTT. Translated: CASSYSAAKGDQPQHF.

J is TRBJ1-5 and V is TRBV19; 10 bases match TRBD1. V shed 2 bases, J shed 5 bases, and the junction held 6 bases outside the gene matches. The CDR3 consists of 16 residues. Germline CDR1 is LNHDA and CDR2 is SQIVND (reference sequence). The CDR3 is CASSISGTGVYQPQHF. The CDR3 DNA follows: TGTGCCAGTAGTATAAGTGGGACAGGGGTTTATCAGCCCCAGCATTTT.

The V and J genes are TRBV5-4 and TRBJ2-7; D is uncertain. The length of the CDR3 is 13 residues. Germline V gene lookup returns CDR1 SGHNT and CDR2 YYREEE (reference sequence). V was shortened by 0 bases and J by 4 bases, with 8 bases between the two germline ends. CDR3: CASSLDSLYEQYF. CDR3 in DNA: TGTGCCAGCAGCTTGGATTCCCTATACGAGCAGTACTTC.

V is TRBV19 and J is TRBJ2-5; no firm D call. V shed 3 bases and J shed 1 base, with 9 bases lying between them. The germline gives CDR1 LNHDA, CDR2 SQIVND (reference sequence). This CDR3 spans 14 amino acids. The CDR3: CASSMRQFQETQYF. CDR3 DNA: TGTGCCAGTAGTATGCGGCAGTTCCAAGAGACCCAGTACTTC.

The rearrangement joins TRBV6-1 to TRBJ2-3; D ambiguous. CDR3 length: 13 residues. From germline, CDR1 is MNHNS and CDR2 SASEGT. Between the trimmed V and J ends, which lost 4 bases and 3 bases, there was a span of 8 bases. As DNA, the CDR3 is TGTGCCAGCAGTGCAAGATTGACAGATACGCAGTATTTT. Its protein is CASSARLTDTQYF.

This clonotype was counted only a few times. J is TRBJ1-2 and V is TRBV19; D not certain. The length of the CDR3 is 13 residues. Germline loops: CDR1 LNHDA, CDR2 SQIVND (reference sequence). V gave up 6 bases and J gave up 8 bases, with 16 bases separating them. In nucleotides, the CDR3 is TGTGCCAGTAGCCCGGAGGGAGCGGTGGGCTACACCTTC. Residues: CASSPEGAVGYTF.

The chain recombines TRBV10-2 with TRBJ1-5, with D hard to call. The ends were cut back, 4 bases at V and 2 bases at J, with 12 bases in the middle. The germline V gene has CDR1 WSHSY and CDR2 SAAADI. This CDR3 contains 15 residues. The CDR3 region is CASSGGEIGNQPQHF. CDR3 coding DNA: TGCGCCAGCAGTGGTGGGGAAATCGGCAATCAGCCCCAGCATTTT.

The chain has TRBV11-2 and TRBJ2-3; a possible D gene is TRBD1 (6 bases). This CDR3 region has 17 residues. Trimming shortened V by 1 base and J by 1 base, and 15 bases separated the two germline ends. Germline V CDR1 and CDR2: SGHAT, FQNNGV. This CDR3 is CASSLVRQGRGTDTQYF. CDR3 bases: TGTGCCAGCAGCTTAGTGAGGCAGGGGAGAGGCACAGATACGCAGTATTTT.

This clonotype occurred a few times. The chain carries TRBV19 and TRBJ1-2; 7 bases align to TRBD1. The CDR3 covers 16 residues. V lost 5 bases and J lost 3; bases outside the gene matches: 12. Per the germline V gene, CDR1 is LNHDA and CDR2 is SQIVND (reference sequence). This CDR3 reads CASSYVSGGTDYGYTF. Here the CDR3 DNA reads TGTGCCAGTAGTTATGTTTCGGGAGGGACAGACTATGGCTACACCTTC.

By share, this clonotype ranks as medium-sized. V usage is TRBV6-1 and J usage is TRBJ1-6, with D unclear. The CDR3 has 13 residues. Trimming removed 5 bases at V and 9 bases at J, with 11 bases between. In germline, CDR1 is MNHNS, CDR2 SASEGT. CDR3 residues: CASSQTVISPLHF. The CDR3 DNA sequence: TGTGCCAGCAGTCAAACGGTTATTTCACCCCTCCACTTT.

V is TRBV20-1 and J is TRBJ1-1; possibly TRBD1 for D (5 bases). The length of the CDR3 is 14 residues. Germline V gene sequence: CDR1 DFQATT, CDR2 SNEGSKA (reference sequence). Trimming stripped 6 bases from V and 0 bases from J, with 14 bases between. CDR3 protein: CSASAGRLNTEAFF. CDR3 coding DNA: TGCAGTGCGAGCGCGGGACGGTTGAACACTGAAGCTTTCTTT.